This T cell receptor (beta chain) derives from a study of blood T cell repertoires in COVID-19. Original handling: The authors estimated nucleated cell counts from reference gene primer amplification. This table comes from immunoSEQ multiplex PCR, and its TCRdb copy is limited to in-frame clones, with some not included. V and J calls and clone size are given by that table; D and trimming were obtained from the DNA. The sample contains 130,000 to 150,000 clones, 81% of which appear only once. The CDR3 is made up of 11 amino acids. Germline loops: CDR1 DFQATT, CDR2 SNEGSKA (reference sequence). Trimming took 2 bases from V and 4 from J, leaving 5 bases between them.

The V and J genes are TRBV20-1 and TRBJ1-2; D not resolved. Sequencing was performed on peripheral blood. This TCR derives from a human donor in a cohort sampled during active COVID-19. In DNA, the CDR3 is TGCAGTGCTAGACTCAGCTATGGCTACACCTTC. Amino acid sequence: CSARLSYGYTF.